Below, 4 T cell receptor beta chains from the same sample are listed, as sequenced in a study of cytomegalovirus exposure and HLA in healthy donors. Generated by immunoSEQ multiplex PCR, the TCRdb table keeps only in-frame clones and is missing some. The repertoire includes some 48,000 clones, around 90% of them detected once, and 6.7% sits in the top ten. The sequencing input was PBMCs. The receptors derive from a woman aged 25 to 39 in good health and CMV-seronegative.

This clone was picked up a small number of times. This chain connects TRBV6-1 to TRBJ2-7; the D is unclear. Germline CDR1 and CDR2: MNHNS and SASEGT. This CDR3 comprises 14 residues. The V gene lost 4 bases and the J gene lost 1 base, with 11 bases spanning the gap. The CDR3 coding sequence is TGTGCCAGCAGTGTTGAATGGGCGTCCTACGAGCAGTACTTC. As protein: CASSVEWASYEQYF.

The rearrangement uses TRBV28 and TRBJ2-2, with 9 bases lining up with TRBD2. Trimming at V came to 9 bases and at J to 6 bases, leaving 11 bases not matched to a gene. Looked up from germline, CDR1 is MDHEN and CDR2 is SYDVKM. The CDR3 totals 15 residues. The chain's CDR3 is CASRLSGRGAGELFF. In DNA, the CDR3 is TGTGCCAGTAGACTTAGCGGGAGAGGGGCCGGGGAGCTGTTTTTT. The whole variable domain, remainder taken from reference TRBV28 and TRBJ2-2, is DVKVTQSSRYLVKRTGEKVFLECVQDMDHENMFWYRQDPGLGLRLIYFSYDVKMKEKGDIPEGYSVSREKKERFSLILESASTNQTSMYLCASRLSGRGAGELFFGEGSRLTVL.

This clone was recorded only once. V and J are TRBV28 and TRBJ2-7; possibly TRBD1 for D (5 bases). This CDR3 comprises 13 residues. Germline assignment: CDR1 MDHEN and CDR2 SYDVKM. V was clipped by 6 bases and J by 3 bases, with 12 bases between them. The CDR3 bases are TGTGCCAGCAGCACCCATAGGGGCTACGAGCAGTACTTC. Translated, it gives CASSTHRGYEQYF.

The chain joins TRBV5-1 to TRBJ1-1; no clear D gene. The CDR3 has 13 amino acids. CDR1 and CDR2 (germline): SGHRS, YFSETQ. The ends were cut back, 1 base at V and 1 base at J, with 5 bases in the middle. CDR3 bases: TGCGCCAGCAGCTTGCACAGGAACACTGAAGCTTTCTTT. Its translation: CASSLHRNTEAFF.